The 20 T cell receptor beta chains listed next were all sequenced from one sample in a study of T cells in Graves' hyperthyroidism and ophthalmopathy. TCR beta CDR3 regions were amplified from RNA transcripts. The HTBI primer set was used in a first-round RT-PCR of the TCR CDR3. TCRdb reprocessed the multiplex PCR reads via MiXCR and lists one record per CDR3 protein. This sample has around 600,000 distinct CDR3 sequences, with roughly 15% found just once. The sample consisted of blood. The receptors come from a woman between 50 and 59 years old with Graves' ophthalmopathy.

The sample holds a few counts of this clonotype. The genes are TRBV20-1 and TRBJ1-3; D might be TRBD1 (6 bases). Looked up from germline, CDR1 is DFQATT and CDR2 is SNEGSKA (reference sequence). The V end lost 0 bases, the J end lost 0 bases, and 12 bases lay between the germline ends. This CDR3 has 16 residues. CDR3: CSAREQGYYSGNTIYF. Written as DNA, the CDR3 is TGCAGTGCTAGAGAACAGGGCTACTACTCTGGAAACACCATATATTTT.

At least ten counts were recorded for this clonotype. This chain connects TRBV12-3 or TRBV12-4 to TRBJ2-5, with a tentative D call TRBD1 (6 bases). The CDR3 is 14 amino acids. Trimming removed 3 bases from V and 4 bases from J, with 12 bases in between. The CDR3 is CASSFVQGGETQYF. The CDR3 DNA sequence: TGTGCCAGCAGTTTTGTACAGGGCGGAGAGACCCAGTACTTC.

The genes are TRBV25-1 and TRBJ2-1, with D uncertain. The length of the CDR3 is 16 residues. V was shortened by 3 bases and J by 9 bases, with 21 bases between the two germline ends. Germline V gives CDR1 MGHDK, CDR2 SYGVNS. CDR3 sequence: CASSDSVRAGLTEQFF. In DNA, the CDR3 is TGTGCCAGCAGTGATTCGGTTAGGGCCGGGTTAACTGAGCAGTTCTTC.

This clonotype was observed at least ten times. V gene TRBV20-1 combines with J gene TRBJ2-5, with TRBD1 matching over 9 bases. The germline V gene encodes CDR1 DFQATT and CDR2 SNEGSKA (reference sequence). The CDR3 length is 17 residues. The V segment lost 5 bases and the J segment 5 bases; nucleotides outside the gene matches: 18. The CDR3 spells CSASDRGFPSAWETQYF. In DNA, the CDR3 is TGCAGTGCTTCGGACAGGGGATTTCCCTCGGCGTGGGAGACCCAGTACTTC.

This clonotype appeared a few times. CDR3 sequence reads: CASSDRDRATDTQYF. The CDR3 DNA follows: TGTGCCAGCAGTGACCGGGACAGGGCCACAGATACGCAGTATTTT. The J gene is TRBJ2-3, the V gene TRBV28; 9 bases match TRBD1. CDR1 is MDHEN, CDR2 SYDVKM, per germline. With 5 bases clipped from V and 2 bases from J, the junction kept 5 bases outside the gene matches. The CDR3 sequence is 15 residues long. Complete variable domain (other parts from reference TRBV28 and TRBJ2-3): DVKVTQSSRYLVKRTGEKVFLECVQDMDHENMFWYRQDPGLGLRLIYFSYDVKMKEKGDIPEGYSVSREKKERFSLILESASTNQTSMYLCASSDRDRATDTQYFGPGTRLTVL.

This clonotype was counted between two and nine times. The chain links TRBV7-3 to TRBJ1-2; a possible D gene is TRBD1 (6 bases). The germline V gene encodes CDR1 SGHTA and CDR2 FQGTGA. The CDR3 covers 13 residues. Trimming removed 2 bases from V and 8 bases from J, with 12 bases in between. CDR3: CASSLQQGSGYTF. In DNA form, the CDR3 reads TGTGCCAGCAGCTTACAACAGGGTTCGGGCTACACCTTC.

The CDR3 loop is CASSEEEAGGNEQYF. The CDR3 region has the DNA TGTGCCAGCAGTGAAGAAGAAGCGGGAGGCAACGAGCAGTACTTC. J is TRBJ2-7 and V is TRBV2; 9 nucleotides align to TRBD2. The junction had 6 bases not matched to a gene; V was cut back by 1 base and J by 5 bases. The CDR3 is 15 residues long. Germline assignment: CDR1 SNHLY and CDR2 FYNNEI.

On this clonotype itself: This may be a read error: a much more frequent sequence differs by one nucleotide. The rearrangement joins TRBV30 to TRBJ1-3; a weak D match, TRBD1 (5 bases). V gave up 3 bases and J gave up 3 bases, with 6 bases separating them. The CDR3 has 12 residues. CDR1 and CDR2 (germline): GTSNPN, SVGIG (reference sequence). The CDR3 is CAWRGDGNTIYF. DNA for the CDR3: TGTGCCTGGAGGGGGGATGGAAACACCATATATTTT.

The chain uses TRBV7-9 and TRBJ2-7; TRBD1 matches at 7 bases. V dropped 5 bases and J dropped 3; count of bases not matched to a gene: 7. This CDR3 has 14 amino acids. CDR1 is SEHNR, CDR2 FQNEAQ, per germline (reference sequence). This chain's CDR3 is CASSHRDSNYEQYF. The CDR3 DNA reads as TGTGCCAGCAGCCACCGGGACAGCAACTACGAGCAGTACTTC.

The CDR3: CASSVLASGLHYNEQFF. The CDR3 nucleotides read TGTGCCAGCAGCGTATTGGCTAGCGGACTTCACTACAATGAGCAGTTCTTC. The V gene is TRBV9, the J gene TRBJ2-1; 7 bases are shared with TRBD2. In germline, CDR1 is SGDLS, CDR2 YYNGEE. The CDR3 contains 17 residues. With V trimmed by 1 base and J by 3 bases, 10 bases remained unmatched.

This clonotype was seen repeatedly, ten times or more. V and J are TRBV20-1 and TRBJ2-1; D unclear. From germline, CDR1 is DFQATT and CDR2 SNEGSKA (reference sequence). The CDR3 length is 14 residues. Trimming pared 6 bases from V and 2 bases from J, leaving 14 bases between. The CDR3 DNA is TGCAGTGCCCCCTGGGCGCCTACCTACAATGAGCAGTTCTTC. Translating gives CSAPWAPTYNEQFF.

In this sample, this clonotype turned up many times. The rearrangement links TRBV6-6 to TRBJ2-5, with 7 bases matching TRBD2. Germline V gene lookup returns CDR1 MNHNY and CDR2 SVGAGI (reference sequence). V lost 2 bases to trimming and J lost 4 bases; unmatched junction nucleotides: 19. This CDR3 spans 19 amino acids. The CDR3 DNA is TGTGCCAGCAGTTACCCCAGTACCCCTAGCGGACCTGCCCGAGAGACCCAGTACTTC. It is translated as CASSYPSTPSGPARETQYF.

In the case of this clonotype: Since a much larger clone is just one base distant, this may be a read error. The genes are TRBV6-2 or TRBV6-3 and TRBJ2-2, with D maybe TRBD2 (5 bases). CDR1 is MNHEY, CDR2 SVGEGT, per germline. This CDR3 comprises 14 residues. The germline V and J ends were trimmed by 2 bases and 9 bases, with 13 bases remaining between them. CDR3 sequence: CASSYGSRTRELFF. In nucleotides, the CDR3 is TGTGCCAGCAGTTACGGGAGCAGAACCAGGGAGCTGTTTTTT.

This clonotype was picked up many times. The chain combines TRBV29-1 with TRBJ2-1; TRBD2 might be the D (5 bases). V lost 3 bases, J lost 4 bases, and 13 bases lay in between. The CDR3 contains 14 residues. Germline V gene lookup returns CDR1 SQVTM and CDR2 ANQGSEA. CDR3 protein: CSVEWRAWYNEQFF. The DNA of the CDR3 is TGCAGCGTTGAGTGGCGGGCGTGGTACAATGAGCAGTTCTTC.

This clonotype was counted at least ten times. The V and J genes are TRBV7-9 and TRBJ2-1; 9 nucleotides agree with TRBD2. CDR3 length equals 16 residues. CDR1 and CDR2 (germline): SEHNR, FQNEAQ (reference sequence). V was pared by 8 bases and J by 0 bases, with 8 bases of the junction left unmatched. The CDR3 DNA sequence: TGTGCCAGCGGCACTAGCGGGTATAGCTCCTACAATGAGCAGTTCTTC. It yields the protein CASGTSGYSSYNEQFF.

This clonotype was counted a few times. V gene TRBV7-9 combines with J gene TRBJ1-5; 8 bases map to TRBD1. The CDR3 has 14 residues. The V and J ends lost 5 bases and 6 bases, in that order; junction bases with no gene match: 6. CDR1 is SEHNR, CDR2 FQNEAQ, per germline (reference sequence). The CDR3 protein is CASSRGQDGQPQHF. CDR3 nucleotide sequence: TGTGCCAGCAGCCGGGGACAGGACGGTCAGCCCCAGCATTTT.

This clonotype occurred many times. CDR3 in DNA: TGTGCCAGCAGCTTGTCTCCGGGTAGGACCGGGGAGCTGTTTTTT. The encoded protein is CASSLSPGRTGELFF. The chain carries TRBV5-5 and TRBJ2-2; D not resolved. Germline V gene data show CDR1 as SGHKS and CDR2 as YYEKEE (reference sequence). The CDR3 totals 15 residues. V lost 1 base to trimming and J lost 5 bases, with 12 bases between them.

This clonotype has a count of ten or more. The V gene is TRBV7-9, the J gene TRBJ2-1; the D gene is possibly TRBD2 (6 bases). V lost 7 bases, J lost 7 bases, and 23 bases lay in between. CDR1 and CDR2 (germline): SEHNR, FQNEAQ (reference sequence). This CDR3 has 16 residues. CDR3 DNA: TGTGCCAGCATAAACCTCCGGGACTCAGAGAATAATGAGCAGTTCTTC. Protein: CASINLRDSENNEQFF.

This clonotype appeared many times. The chain couples TRBV6-1 to TRBJ2-1; 10 nucleotides line up with TRBD2. After removal of 6 bases from V and 3 bases from J, the junction contained 8 bases not matched to a gene. The CDR3 spans 16 residues. Per germline, CDR1 MNHNS and CDR2 SASEGT. CDR3 residues: CASSRRTSGGYNEQFF. The CDR3 DNA reads as TGTGCCAGCAGCCGTCGGACTAGCGGAGGCTACAATGAGCAGTTCTTC.

This clonotype has at least ten counts. The rearrangement uses TRBV6-1 and TRBJ2-7; D tentatively reads TRBD1 or TRBD2 (6 bases each). Deletions cut 10 bases from V and 0 bases from J, with 19 bases between. The CDR3 runs 15 residues. Germline values: CDR1 MNHNS, CDR2 SASEGT. The CDR3 sequence is CATRRGAGDSYEQYF. In nucleotides, the CDR3 is TGTGCCACCAGGAGGGGGGCTGGGGACTCCTACGAGCAGTACTTC.